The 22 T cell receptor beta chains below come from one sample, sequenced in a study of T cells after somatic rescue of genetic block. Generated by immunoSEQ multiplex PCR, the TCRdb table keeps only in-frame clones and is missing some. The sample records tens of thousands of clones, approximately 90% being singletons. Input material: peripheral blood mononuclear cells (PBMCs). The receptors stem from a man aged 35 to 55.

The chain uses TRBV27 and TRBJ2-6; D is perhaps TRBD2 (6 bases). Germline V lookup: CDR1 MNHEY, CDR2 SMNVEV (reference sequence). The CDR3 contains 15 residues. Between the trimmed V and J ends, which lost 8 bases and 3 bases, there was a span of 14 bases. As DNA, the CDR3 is TGTGCCAGCGCACCTGGGGGGTTTGGGGCCAACGTCCTGACTTTC. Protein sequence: CASAPGGFGANVLTF. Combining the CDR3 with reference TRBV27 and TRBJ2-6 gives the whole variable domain EAQVTQNPRYLITVTGKKLTVTCSQNMNHEYMSWYRQDPGLGLRQIYYSMNVEVTDKGDVPEGYKVSRKEKRNFPLILESPSPNQTSLYFCASAPGGFGANVLTFGAGSRLTVL.

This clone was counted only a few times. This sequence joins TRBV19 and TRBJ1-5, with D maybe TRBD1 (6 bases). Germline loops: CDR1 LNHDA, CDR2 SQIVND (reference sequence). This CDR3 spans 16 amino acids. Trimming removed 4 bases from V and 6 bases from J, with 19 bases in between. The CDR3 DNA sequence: TGTGCCAGTAGTAGGACACAGGGAATGAAGGGTCAGCCCCAGCATTTT. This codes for CASSRTQGMKGQPQHF.

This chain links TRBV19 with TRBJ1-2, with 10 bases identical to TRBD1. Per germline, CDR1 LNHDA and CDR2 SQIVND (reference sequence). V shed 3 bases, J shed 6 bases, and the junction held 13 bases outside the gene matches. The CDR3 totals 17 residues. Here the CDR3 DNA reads TGTGCCAGTAGTATCCGGTACCGACAGGGGGCGTTCGATGGCTACACCTTC. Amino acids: CASSIRYRQGAFDGYTF.

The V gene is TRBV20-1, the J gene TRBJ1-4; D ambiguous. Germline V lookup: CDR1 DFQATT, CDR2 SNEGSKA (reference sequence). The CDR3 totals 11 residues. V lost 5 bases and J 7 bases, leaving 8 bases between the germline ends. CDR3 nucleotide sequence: TGCAGTGCTTCGGGGTTTGAAAAACTGTTTTTT. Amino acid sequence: CSASGFEKLFF.

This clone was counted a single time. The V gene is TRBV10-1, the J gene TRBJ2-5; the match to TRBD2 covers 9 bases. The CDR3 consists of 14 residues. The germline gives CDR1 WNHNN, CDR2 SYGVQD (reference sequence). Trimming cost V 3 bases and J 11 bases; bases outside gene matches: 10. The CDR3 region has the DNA TGCGCCAGCAGTGATGGTAGCGGGAGTTCACTACAGTACTTC. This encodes CASSDGSGSSLQYF.

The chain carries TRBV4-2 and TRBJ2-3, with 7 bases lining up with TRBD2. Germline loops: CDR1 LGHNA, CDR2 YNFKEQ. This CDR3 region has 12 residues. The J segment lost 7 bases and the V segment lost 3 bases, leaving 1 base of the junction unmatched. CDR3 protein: CASSQGGNTQYF. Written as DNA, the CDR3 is TGTGCCAGCAGCCAGGGGGGGAATACGCAGTATTTT.

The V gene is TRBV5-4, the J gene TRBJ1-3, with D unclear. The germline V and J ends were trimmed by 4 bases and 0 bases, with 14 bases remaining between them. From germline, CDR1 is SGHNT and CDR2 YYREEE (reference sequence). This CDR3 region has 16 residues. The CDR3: CASSKAPTTSGNTIYF. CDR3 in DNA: TGTGCCAGCAGCAAGGCCCCAACCACCTCTGGAAACACCATATATTTT.

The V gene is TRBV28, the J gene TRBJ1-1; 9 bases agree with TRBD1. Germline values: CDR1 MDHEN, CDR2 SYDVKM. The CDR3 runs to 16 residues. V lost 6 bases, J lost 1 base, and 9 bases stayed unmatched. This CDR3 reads CASSSVTGGRNTEAFF. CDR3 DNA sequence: TGTGCCAGCAGCTCCGTGACAGGGGGTAGGAACACTGAAGCTTTCTTT.

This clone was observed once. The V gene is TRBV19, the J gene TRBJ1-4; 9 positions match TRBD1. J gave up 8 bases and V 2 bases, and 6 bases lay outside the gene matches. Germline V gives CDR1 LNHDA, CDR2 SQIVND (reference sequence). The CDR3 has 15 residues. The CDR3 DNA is TGTGCCAGTAGTATAACAGGGGGCTTGAAAGAAAAACTGTTTTTT. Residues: CASSITGGLKEKLFF.

The CDR3 region is CASSYTTGGKTQYF. CDR3 bases: TGTGCCAGCAGTTACACCACAGGAGGAAAGACCCAGTACTTC. This chain links TRBV6-6 with TRBJ2-5; D assignment may be TRBD1 or TRBD2 (5 bases each). This CDR3 is 14 amino acids long. The V end was cut by 2 bases, the J end by 6 bases, with 13 bases between. CDR1 is MNHNY and CDR2 is SVGAGI in the germline V gene (reference sequence).

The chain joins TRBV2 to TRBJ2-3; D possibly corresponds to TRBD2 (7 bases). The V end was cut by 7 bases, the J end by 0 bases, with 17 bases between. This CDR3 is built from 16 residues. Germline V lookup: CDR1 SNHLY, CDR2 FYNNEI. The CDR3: CASMGGAQISTDTQYF. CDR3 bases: TGTGCCAGCATGGGGGGGGCCCAAATTAGCACAGATACGCAGTATTTT. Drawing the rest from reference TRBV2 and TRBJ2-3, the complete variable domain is EPEVTQTPSHQVTQMGQEVILRCVPISNHLYFYWYRQILGQKVEFLVSFYNNEISEKSEIFDDQFSVERPDGSNFTLKIRSTKLEDSAMYFCASMGGAQISTDTQYFGPGTRLTVL.

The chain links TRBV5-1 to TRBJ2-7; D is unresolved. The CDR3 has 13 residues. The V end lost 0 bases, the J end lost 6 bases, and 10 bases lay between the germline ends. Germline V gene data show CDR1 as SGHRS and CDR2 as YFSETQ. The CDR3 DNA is TGCGCCAGCAGCTTGGAGGGATGGGGCGAGCAGTACTTC. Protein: CASSLEGWGEQYF.

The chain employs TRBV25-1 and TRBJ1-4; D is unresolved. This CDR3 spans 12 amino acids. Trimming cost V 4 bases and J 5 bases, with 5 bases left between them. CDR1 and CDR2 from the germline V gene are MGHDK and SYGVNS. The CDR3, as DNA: TGTGCCAGCAGTGGGCAGAATGAAAAACTGTTTTTT. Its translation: CASSGQNEKLFF.

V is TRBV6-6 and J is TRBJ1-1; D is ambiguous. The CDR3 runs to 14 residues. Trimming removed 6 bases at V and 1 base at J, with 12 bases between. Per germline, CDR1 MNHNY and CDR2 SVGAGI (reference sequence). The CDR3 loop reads CASSQRGGNTEAFF. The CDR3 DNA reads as TGTGCCAGCAGCCAACGGGGAGGGAACACTGAAGCTTTCTTT.

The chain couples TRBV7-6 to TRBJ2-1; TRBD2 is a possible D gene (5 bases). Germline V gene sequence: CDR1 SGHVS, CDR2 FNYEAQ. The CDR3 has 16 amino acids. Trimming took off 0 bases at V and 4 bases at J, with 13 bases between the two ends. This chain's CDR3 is CASSLAYQRGYNEQFF. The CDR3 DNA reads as TGTGCCAGCAGCTTAGCGTATCAGCGCGGGTACAATGAGCAGTTCTTC. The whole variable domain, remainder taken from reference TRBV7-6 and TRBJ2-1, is GAGVSQSPRYKVTKRGQDVALRCDPISGHVSLYWYRQALGQGPEFLTYFNYEAQQDKSGLPNDRFSAERPEGSISTLTIQRTEQRDSAMYRCASSLAYQRGYNEQFFGPGTRLTVL.

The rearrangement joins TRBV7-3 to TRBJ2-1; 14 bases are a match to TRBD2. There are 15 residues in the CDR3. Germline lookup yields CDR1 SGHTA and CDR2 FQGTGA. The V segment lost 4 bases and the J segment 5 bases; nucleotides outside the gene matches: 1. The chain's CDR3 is CASSWGLAGDNEQFF. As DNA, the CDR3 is TGTGCCAGCAGCTGGGGACTAGCGGGGGACAATGAGCAGTTCTTC.

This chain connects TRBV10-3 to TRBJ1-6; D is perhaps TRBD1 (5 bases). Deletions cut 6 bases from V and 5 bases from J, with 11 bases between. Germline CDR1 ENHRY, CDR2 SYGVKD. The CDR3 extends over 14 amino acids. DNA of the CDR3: TGTGCCATCAGCCGGGACGGGGATAATTCACCCCTCCACTTT. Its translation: CAISRDGDNSPLHF.

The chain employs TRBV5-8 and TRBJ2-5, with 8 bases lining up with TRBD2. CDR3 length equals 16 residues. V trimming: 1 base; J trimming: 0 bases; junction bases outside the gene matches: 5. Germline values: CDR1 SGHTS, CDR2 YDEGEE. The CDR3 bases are TGTGCCAGCAGCTTGCAGCGGGGGACGAACCAAGAGACCCAGTACTTC. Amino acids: CASSLQRGTNQETQYF.

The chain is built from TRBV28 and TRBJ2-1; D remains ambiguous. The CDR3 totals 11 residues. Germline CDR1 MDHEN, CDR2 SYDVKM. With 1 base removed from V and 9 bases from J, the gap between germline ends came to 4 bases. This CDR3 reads CASSLYTEQFF. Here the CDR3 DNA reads TGTGCCAGCAGTTTATATACTGAGCAGTTCTTC. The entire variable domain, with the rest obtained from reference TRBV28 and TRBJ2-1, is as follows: DVKVTQSSRYLVKRTGEKVFLECVQDMDHENMFWYRQDPGLGLRLIYFSYDVKMKEKGDIPEGYSVSREKKERFSLILESASTNQTSMYLCASSLYTEQFFGPGTRLTVL.

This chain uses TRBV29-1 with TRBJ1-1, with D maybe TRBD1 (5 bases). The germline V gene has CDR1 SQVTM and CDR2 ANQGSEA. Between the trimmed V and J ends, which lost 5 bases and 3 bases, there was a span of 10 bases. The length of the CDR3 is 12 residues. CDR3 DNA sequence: TGCAGCGTTCGGGACCCGGACACTGAAGCTTTCTTT. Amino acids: CSVRDPDTEAFF.

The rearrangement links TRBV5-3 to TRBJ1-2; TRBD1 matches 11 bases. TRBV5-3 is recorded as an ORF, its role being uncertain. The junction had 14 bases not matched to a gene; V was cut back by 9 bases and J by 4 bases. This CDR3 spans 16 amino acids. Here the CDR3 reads CAIQGRDRGILYGYTF. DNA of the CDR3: TGTGCCATCCAGGGTCGGGACAGGGGGATTCTCTATGGCTACACCTTC.

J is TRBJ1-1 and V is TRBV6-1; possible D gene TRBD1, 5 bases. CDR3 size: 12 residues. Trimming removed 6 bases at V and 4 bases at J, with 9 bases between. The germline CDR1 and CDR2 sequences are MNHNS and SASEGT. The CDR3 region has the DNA TGTGCCAGCAGGTCAGGGTCCACTGAAGCTTTCTTT. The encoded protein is CASRSGSTEAFF.